The T cell receptor beta chain described here comes from a study of T-cell memory formation after mild COVID-19. Study-level background: Each donor largely had its own TCR clusters. Findings and caveats of the study: There was a balanced CD4/CD8 profile in clones contracting day 15 to 85, and later expanders leaned CD4+. Contracting CD4+ clones lay largely in CM and EM, with CD8+ ones residing in EMRA.

Germline V gene lookup returns CDR1 KGHSH and CDR2 LQKENI. The CDR3 contains 16 residues. V lost 3 bases and J 1 base, leaving 14 bases between the germline ends. This clonotype has just a few counts. Antigen specificity is unknown. TCRdb reprocessed the 5' RACE reads with MiXCR, giving one entry per CDR3 protein. The data show about 540,000 distinct CDR3 sequences, around 20% seen once. Sequenced input: PBMCs or a T cell subset sorted from them (not recorded which). The chain couples TRBV18 to TRBJ2-3; D is possibly TRBD1 (8 bases). This receptor was identified in an adult woman who had mild COVID-19 (a few samples of this study predate the infection). Cell type and time point are not known. CDR3 sequence: CASSPGQGGGTDTQYF. Written as DNA, the CDR3 is TGTGCCAGCTCACCCGGACAGGGAGGGGGCACAGATACGCAGTATTTT.